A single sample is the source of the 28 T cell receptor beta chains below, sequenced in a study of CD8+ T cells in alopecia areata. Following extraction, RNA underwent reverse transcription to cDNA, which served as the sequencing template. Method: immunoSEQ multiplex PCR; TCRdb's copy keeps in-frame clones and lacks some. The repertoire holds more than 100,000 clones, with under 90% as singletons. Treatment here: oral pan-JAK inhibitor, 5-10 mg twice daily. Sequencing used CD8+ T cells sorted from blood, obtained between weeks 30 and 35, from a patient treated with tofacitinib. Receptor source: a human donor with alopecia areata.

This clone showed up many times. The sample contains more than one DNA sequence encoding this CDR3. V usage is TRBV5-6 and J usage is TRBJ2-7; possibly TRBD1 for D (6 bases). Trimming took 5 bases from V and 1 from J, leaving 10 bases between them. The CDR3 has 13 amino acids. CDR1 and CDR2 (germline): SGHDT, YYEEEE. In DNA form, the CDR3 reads TGTGCCAGCAGTCCCACAGGGTCCTACGAGCAGTACTTC. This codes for CASSPTGSYEQYF.

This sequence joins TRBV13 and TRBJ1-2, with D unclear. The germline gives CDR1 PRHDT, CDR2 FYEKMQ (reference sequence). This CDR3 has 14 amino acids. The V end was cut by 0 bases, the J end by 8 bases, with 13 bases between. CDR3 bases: TGTGCCAGCAGCTTAGGAAGTGATCCCGTGGGCTACACCTTC. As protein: CASSLGSDPVGYTF. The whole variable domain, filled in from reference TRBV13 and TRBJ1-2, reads AAGVIQSPRHLIKEKRETATLKCYPIPRHDTVYWYQQGPGQDPQFLISFYEKMQSDKGSIPDRFSAQQFSDYHSELNMSSLELGDSALYFCASSLGSDPVGYTFGSGTRLTVV.

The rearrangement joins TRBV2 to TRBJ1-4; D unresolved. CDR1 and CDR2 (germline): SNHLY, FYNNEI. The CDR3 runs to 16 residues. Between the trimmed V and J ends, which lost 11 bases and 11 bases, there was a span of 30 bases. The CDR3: CASGPPQAGSNSKLFF. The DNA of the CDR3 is TGTGCCTCAGGCCCCCCGCAGGCGGGGAGCAATAGCAAACTGTTTTTT.

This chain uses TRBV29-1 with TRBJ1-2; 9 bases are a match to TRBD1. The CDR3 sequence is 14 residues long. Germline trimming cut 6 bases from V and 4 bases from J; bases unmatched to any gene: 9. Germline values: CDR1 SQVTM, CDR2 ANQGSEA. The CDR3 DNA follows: TGCAGCGTCCCGGGACAGGGAGAGGGCTATGGCTACACCTTC. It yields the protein CSVPGQGEGYGYTF.

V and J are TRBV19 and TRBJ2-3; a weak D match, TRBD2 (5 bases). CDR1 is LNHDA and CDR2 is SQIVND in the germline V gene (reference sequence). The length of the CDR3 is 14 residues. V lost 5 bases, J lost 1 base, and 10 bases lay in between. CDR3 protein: CASSYGRGTDTQYF. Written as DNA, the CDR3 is TGTGCCAGTAGTTATGGGCGGGGCACAGATACGCAGTATTTT.

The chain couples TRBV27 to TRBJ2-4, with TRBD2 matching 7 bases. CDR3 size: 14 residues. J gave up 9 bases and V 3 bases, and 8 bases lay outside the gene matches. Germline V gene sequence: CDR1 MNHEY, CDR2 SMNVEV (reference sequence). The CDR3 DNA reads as TGTGCCAGCAGTTTGGGGCCGGGGGGAGGCATTCAGTACTTC. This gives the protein CASSLGPGGGIQYF.

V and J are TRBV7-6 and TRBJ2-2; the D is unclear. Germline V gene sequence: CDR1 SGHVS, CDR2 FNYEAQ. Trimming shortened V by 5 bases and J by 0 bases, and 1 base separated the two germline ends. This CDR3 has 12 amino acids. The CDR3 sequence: CASSPNTGELFF. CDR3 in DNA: TGTGCCAGCAGCCCGAACACCGGGGAGCTGTTTTTT.

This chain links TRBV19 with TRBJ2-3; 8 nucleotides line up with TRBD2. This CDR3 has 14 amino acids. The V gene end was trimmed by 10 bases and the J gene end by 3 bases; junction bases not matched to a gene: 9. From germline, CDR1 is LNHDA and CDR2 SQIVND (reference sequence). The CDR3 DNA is TGTGCCACCGGGAGGGGGGGTGGTACAGATACGCAGTATTTT. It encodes CATGRGGGTDTQYF.

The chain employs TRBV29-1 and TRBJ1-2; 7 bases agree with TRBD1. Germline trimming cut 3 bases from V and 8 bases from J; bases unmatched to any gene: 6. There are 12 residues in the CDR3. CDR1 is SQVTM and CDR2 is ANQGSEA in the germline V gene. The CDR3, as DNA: TGCAGCGTTGACCGGGGACAGACGGGCTACACCTTC. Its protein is CSVDRGQTGYTF. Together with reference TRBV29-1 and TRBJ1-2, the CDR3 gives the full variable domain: SAVISQKPSRDICQRGTSLTIQCQVDSQVTMMFWYRQQPGQSLTLIATANQGSEATYESGFVIDKFPISRPNLTFSTLTVSNMSPEDSSIYLCSVDRGQTGYTFGSGTRLTVV.

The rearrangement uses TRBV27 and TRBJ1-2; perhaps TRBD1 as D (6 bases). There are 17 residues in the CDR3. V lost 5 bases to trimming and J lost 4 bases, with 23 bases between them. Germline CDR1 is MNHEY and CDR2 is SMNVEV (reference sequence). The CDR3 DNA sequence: TGTGCCAGCAGTCCCCGGGACATGACGCCCTCGTTCTATGGCTACACCTTC. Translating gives CASSPRDMTPSFYGYTF.

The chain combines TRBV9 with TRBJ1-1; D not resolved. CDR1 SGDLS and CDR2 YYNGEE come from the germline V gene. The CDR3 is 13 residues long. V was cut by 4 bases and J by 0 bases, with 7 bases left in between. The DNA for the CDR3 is TGTGCCAGCAGCCCGACCCTGAACACTGAAGCTTTCTTT. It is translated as CASSPTLNTEAFF.

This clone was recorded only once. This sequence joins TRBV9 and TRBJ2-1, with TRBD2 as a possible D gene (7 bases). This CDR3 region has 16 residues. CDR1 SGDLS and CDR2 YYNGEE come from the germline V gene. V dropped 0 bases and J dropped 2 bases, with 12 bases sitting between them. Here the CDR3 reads CASSVVMGGPYNEQFF. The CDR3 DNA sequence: TGTGCCAGCAGCGTAGTAATGGGGGGGCCCTACAATGAGCAGTTCTTC.

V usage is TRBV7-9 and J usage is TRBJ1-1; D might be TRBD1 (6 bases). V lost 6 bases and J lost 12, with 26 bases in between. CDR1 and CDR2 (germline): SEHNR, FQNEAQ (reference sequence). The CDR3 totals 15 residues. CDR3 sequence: CASSDNAGHAIGTFF. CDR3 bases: TGTGCCAGCAGTGATAACGCGGGACACGCGATTGGTACTTTCTTT.

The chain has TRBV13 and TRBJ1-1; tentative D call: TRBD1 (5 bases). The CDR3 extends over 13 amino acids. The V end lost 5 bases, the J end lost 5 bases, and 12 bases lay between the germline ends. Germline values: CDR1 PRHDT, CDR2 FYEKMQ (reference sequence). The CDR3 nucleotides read TGTGCCAGCAGCCCACCGGGGGAGACTGAAGCTTTCTTT. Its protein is CASSPPGETEAFF. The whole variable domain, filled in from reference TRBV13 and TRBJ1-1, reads AAGVIQSPRHLIKEKRETATLKCYPIPRHDTVYWYQQGPGQDPQFLISFYEKMQSDKGSIPDRFSAQQFSDYHSELNMSSLELGDSALYFCASSPPGETEAFFGQGTRLTVV.

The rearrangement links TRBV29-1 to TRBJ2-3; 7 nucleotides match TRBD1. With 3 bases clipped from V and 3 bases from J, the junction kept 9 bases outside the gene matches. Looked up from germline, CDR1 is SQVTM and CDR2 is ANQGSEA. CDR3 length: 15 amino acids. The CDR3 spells CSVDLSDRETDTQYF. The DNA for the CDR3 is TGCAGCGTTGATTTATCAGACAGGGAAACAGATACGCAGTATTTT.

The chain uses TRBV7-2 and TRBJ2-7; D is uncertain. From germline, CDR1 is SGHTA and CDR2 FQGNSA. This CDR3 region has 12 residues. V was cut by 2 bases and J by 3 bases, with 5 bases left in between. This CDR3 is CASSLRSYEQYF. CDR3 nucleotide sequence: TGTGCCAGCAGCTTAAGGAGCTACGAGCAGTACTTC.

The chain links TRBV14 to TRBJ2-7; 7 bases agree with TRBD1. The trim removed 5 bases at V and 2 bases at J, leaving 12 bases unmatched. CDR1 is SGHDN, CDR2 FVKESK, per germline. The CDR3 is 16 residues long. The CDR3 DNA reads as TGTGCCAGCAGCGGCCATCGGGACAGCCATCCCTACGAGCAGTACTTC. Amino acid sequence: CASSGHRDSHPYEQYF.

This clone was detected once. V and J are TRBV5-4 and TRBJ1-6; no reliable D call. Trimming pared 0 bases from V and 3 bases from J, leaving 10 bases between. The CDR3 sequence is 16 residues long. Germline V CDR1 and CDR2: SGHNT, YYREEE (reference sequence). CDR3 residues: CASSLGRQFYNSPLHF. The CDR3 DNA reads TGTGCCAGCAGCTTGGGAAGGCAGTTCTATAATTCACCCCTCCACTTT. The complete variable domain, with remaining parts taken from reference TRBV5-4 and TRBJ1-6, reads ETGVTQSPTHLIKTRGQQVTLRCSSQSGHNTVSWYQQALGQGPQFIFQYYREEENGRGNFPPRFSGLQFPNYSSELNVNALELDDSALYLCASSLGRQFYNSPLHFGNGTRLTVT.

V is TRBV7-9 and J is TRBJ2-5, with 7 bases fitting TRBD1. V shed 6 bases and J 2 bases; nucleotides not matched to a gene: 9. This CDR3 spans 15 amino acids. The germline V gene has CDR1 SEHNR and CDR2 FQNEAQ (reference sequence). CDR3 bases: TGTGCCAGCAGTCAGACTACAGGGGCTCAAGAGACCCAGTACTTC. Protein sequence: CASSQTTGAQETQYF.

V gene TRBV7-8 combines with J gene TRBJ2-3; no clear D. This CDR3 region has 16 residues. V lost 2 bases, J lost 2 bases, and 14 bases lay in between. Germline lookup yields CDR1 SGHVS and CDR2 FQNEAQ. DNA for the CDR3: TGTGCCAGCAGCTTACTGGTTGAGCGAACCACAGATACGCAGTATTTT. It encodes CASSLLVERTTDTQYF.

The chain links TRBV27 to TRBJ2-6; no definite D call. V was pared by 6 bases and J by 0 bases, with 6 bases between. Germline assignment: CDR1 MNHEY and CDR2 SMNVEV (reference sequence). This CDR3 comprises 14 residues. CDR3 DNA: TGTGCCAGCAGGGAAATCTCTGGGGCCAACGTCCTGACTTTC. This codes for CASREISGANVLTF.

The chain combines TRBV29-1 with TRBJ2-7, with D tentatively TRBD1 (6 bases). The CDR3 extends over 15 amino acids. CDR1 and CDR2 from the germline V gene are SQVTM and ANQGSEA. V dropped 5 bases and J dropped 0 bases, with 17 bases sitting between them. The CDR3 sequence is CSVKVRDTGSYEQYF. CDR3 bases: TGCAGCGTTAAAGTCCGGGACACCGGCTCCTACGAGCAGTACTTC.

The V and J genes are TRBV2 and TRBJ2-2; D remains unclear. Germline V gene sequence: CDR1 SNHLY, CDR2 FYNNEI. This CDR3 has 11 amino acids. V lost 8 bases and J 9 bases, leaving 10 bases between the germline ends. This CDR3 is CASALTWELFF. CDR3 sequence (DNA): TGTGCCAGCGCCCTGACTTGGGAGCTGTTTTTT.

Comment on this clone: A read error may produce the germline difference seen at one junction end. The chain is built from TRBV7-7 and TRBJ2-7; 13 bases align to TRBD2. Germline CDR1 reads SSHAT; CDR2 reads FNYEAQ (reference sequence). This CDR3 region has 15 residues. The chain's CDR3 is CASSRGLAGVHEQYF. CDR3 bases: TGTGCTAGCAGCAGAGGACTAGCGGGAGTGCACGAGCAGTACTTC.

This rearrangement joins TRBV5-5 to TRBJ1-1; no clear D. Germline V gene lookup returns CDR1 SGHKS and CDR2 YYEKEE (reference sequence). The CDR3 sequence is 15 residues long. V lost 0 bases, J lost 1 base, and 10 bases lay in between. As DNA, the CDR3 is TGTGCCAGCAGCTTGGCTTACAGCCCGAACACTGAAGCTTTCTTT. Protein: CASSLAYSPNTEAFF.

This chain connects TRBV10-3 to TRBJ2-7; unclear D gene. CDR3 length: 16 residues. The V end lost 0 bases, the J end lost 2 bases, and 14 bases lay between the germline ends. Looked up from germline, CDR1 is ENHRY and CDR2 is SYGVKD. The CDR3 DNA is TGTGCCATCAGTGAGTCATTCGTACGCGGTACCTACGAGCAGTACTTC. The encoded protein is CAISESFVRGTYEQYF.

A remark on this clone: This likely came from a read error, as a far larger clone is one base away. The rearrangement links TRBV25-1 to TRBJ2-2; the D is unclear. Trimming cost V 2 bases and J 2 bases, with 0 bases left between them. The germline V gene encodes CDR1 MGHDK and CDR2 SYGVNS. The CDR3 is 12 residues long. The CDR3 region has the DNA TGTGCCAGCAGTGAAAACACCGGGGAGCTGTTTTTT. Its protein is CASSENTGELFF.

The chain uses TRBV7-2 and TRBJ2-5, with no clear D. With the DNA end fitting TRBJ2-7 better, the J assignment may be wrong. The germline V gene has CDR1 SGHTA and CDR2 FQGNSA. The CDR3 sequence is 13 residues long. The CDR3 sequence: CASSLYSAYEQYF. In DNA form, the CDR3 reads TGTGCCAGCAGCTTATACTCGGCCTACGAGCAGTACTTC.